This is a list of T cell receptor beta chains from one sample in a study of cytomegalovirus exposure and HLA in healthy donors. The repertoire was sequenced with immunoSEQ multiplex PCR; TCRdb's copy has only in-frame clones and lacks some. The sample has around 150,000 clones; over 75% are singletons. The material sequenced was PBMCs. The receptor set was obtained from a man aged 18 to 35 in good health and CMV-seropositive. The CDR3 runs from the conserved cysteine through the conserved F or W. Each record gives: V gene, J gene, CDR3 length, CDR3 protein.

v_call: TRBV13; j_call: TRBJ2-5; cdr3_length: 20; cdr3_aa: CASSLLLLFGGGDDGGTQYF
v_call: TRBV19; j_call: TRBJ1-4; cdr3_length: 15; cdr3_aa: CASSIATGRREKLFF
v_call: TRBV10-3; j_call: TRBJ2-3; cdr3_length: 16; cdr3_aa: CAISEALRGSTDTQYF
v_call: TRBV9; j_call: TRBJ2-1; cdr3_length: 15; cdr3_aa: CASSPYGQGVNEQFF
v_call: TRBV7-9; j_call: TRBJ1-1; cdr3_length: 13; cdr3_aa: CSSSLAPGVEAFF
v_call: TRBV5-1; j_call: TRBJ2-7; cdr3_length: 15; cdr3_aa: CASSLGWSDSDEQYF
v_call: TRBV27; j_call: TRBJ1-4; cdr3_length: 15; cdr3_aa: CASSATGVPNEKLFF
v_call: TRBV12-5; j_call: TRBJ2-5; cdr3_length: 18; cdr3_aa: CASGNDEDGRGNQETQYF
v_call: TRBV9; j_call: TRBJ1-1; cdr3_length: 15; cdr3_aa: CASSATGTGNTEAFF
v_call: TRBV7-8; j_call: TRBJ2-1; cdr3_length: 15; cdr3_aa: CASSSGQGNYNEQFF
v_call: TRBV5-1; j_call: TRBJ1-1; cdr3_length: 14; cdr3_aa: CASSLGASNTEAFF
v_call: TRBV10-1; j_call: TRBJ2-3; cdr3_length: 13; cdr3_aa: CASKARLADTQYF
v_call: TRBV9; j_call: TRBJ2-5; cdr3_length: 17; cdr3_aa: CASSLGWGGANGETQYF
v_call: TRBV19; j_call: TRBJ2-2; cdr3_length: 15; cdr3_aa: CASHREIANTGELFF
v_call: TRBV19; j_call: TRBJ2-7; cdr3_length: 14; cdr3_aa: CASSLEAETYEQYF
v_call: TRBV18; j_call: TRBJ2-7; cdr3_length: 13; cdr3_aa: CASSIPARDEQYF
v_call: TRBV5-1; j_call: TRBJ2-5; cdr3_length: 16; cdr3_aa: CASRQGAGALHETQYF
v_call: TRBV27; j_call: TRBJ2-1; cdr3_length: 15; cdr3_aa: CASSSPGLDYNEQFF
v_call: TRBV10-3; j_call: TRBJ1-6; cdr3_length: 14; cdr3_aa: CATRGDREPTPLHF
v_call: TRBV5-1; j_call: TRBJ1-2; cdr3_length: 14; cdr3_aa: CASSLVSGVYGYTF
v_call: TRBV5-1; j_call: TRBJ2-4; cdr3_length: 15; cdr3_aa: CASSLIQGAKNIQYF
v_call: TRBV28; j_call: TRBJ1-6; cdr3_length: 14; cdr3_aa: CASSLGTSQSPLHF
v_call: TRBV9; j_call: TRBJ1-5; cdr3_length: 15; cdr3_aa: CASSTGTGGHQPQHF
v_call: TRBV7-9; j_call: TRBJ2-7; cdr3_length: 15; cdr3_aa: CASSGPGQGNIEQYF
v_call: TRBV6-5; j_call: TRBJ2-7; cdr3_length: 13; cdr3_aa: CATRLAGGREQYF
v_call: TRBV19; j_call: TRBJ2-2; cdr3_length: 16; cdr3_aa: CASSNPAGGTSGELFF
v_call: TRBV6-5; j_call: TRBJ2-7; cdr3_length: 14; cdr3_aa: CASSLSGTAYEQYF
v_call: TRBV5-6; j_call: TRBJ1-4; cdr3_length: 13; cdr3_aa: CASSLAPGEKLFF
v_call: TRBV11-3; j_call: TRBJ2-7; cdr3_length: 14; cdr3_aa: CASSAGTGWAEQYF
v_call: TRBV7-9; j_call: TRBJ1-5; cdr3_length: 14; cdr3_aa: CASSSDREHQPQHF
v_call: TRBV18; j_call: TRBJ1-2; cdr3_length: 13; cdr3_aa: CASSPRPGDGYTF
v_call: TRBV27; j_call: TRBJ2-6; cdr3_length: 19; cdr3_aa: CASSFTGLAGGHGANVLTF
v_call: TRBV2; j_call: TRBJ1-1; cdr3_length: 14; cdr3_aa: CASRGQGSDTEAFF
v_call: TRBV5-1; j_call: TRBJ1-5; cdr3_length: 13; cdr3_aa: CASSLGMSQPQHF
v_call: TRBV10-1; j_call: TRBJ2-5; cdr3_length: 13; cdr3_aa: CASSPGTGETQYF
v_call: TRBV7-3; j_call: TRBJ2-3; cdr3_length: 16; cdr3_aa: CASSPTVRGEQGTQYF
v_call: TRBV5-1; j_call: TRBJ2-1; cdr3_length: 16; cdr3_aa: CASSSPLSGGVPEQFF
v_call: TRBV10-1; j_call: TRBJ2-1; cdr3_length: 16; cdr3_aa: CASSEHRDRGYNEQFF
v_call: TRBV23-1; j_call: TRBJ1-2; cdr3_length: 13; cdr3_aa: CASSPQGRWGYTF
v_call: TRBV5-1; j_call: TRBJ2-1; cdr3_length: 19; cdr3_aa: CASSPEGAGGSILDNEQFF
v_call: TRBV6-5; j_call: TRBJ2-7; cdr3_length: 13; cdr3_aa: CASIAGQTYEQYF
v_call: TRBV9; j_call: TRBJ2-2; cdr3_length: 17; cdr3_aa: CASSVSMGGTNTGELFF
v_call: TRBV7-9; j_call: TRBJ1-3; cdr3_length: 13; cdr3_aa: CSSSSSVGNTIYF
v_call: TRBV2; j_call: TRBJ1-4; cdr3_length: 10; cdr3_aa: CASRTEKLFF
v_call: TRBV5-6; j_call: TRBJ1-1; cdr3_length: 14; cdr3_aa: CASSLGGPNTEAFF
v_call: TRBV7-6; j_call: TRBJ2-5; cdr3_length: 15; cdr3_aa: CASSLGRGLQETQYF
v_call: TRBV18; j_call: TRBJ2-7; cdr3_length: 14; cdr3_aa: CASSPIDRESQQYF
v_call: TRBV27; j_call: TRBJ2-7; cdr3_length: 15; cdr3_aa: CASSFGGSFPYEQYF
v_call: TRBV18; j_call: TRBJ1-4; cdr3_length: 17; cdr3_aa: CASSPPSGLGANEKLFF
v_call: TRBV5-6; j_call: TRBJ2-7; cdr3_length: 15; cdr3_aa: CASSASRGGNYEQYF
v_call: TRBV7-2; j_call: TRBJ2-1; cdr3_length: 15; cdr3_aa: CASSLEVSGNNEQFF
v_call: TRBV5-4; j_call: TRBJ1-2; cdr3_length: 14; cdr3_aa: CASSPPTGGYGYTF
v_call: TRBV2; j_call: TRBJ1-1; cdr3_length: 15; cdr3_aa: CASSLTDRGKTEAFF
v_call: TRBV30; j_call: TRBJ1-1; cdr3_length: 13; cdr3_aa: CAWTGWGQTEAFF
v_call: TRBV5-6; j_call: TRBJ2-3; cdr3_length: 14; cdr3_aa: CASSLVGGIDTQYF